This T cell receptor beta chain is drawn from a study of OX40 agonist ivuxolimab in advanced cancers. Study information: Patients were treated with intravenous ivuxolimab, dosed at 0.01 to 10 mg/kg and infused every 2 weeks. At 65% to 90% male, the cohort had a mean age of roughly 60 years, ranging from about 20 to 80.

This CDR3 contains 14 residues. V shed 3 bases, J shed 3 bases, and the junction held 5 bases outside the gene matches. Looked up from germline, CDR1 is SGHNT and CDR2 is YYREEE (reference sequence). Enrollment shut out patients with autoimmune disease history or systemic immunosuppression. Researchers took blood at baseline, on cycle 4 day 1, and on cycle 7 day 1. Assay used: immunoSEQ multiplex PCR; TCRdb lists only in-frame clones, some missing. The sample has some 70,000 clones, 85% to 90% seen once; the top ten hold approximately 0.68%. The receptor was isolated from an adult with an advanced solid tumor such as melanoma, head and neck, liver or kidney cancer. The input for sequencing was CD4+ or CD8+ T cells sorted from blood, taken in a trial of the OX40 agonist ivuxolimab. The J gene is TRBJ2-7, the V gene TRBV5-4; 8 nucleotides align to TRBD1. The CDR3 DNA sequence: TGTGCCAGCAGCTCCTACAGGGGGAGCTACGAGCAGTACTTC. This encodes CASSSYRGSYEQYF.